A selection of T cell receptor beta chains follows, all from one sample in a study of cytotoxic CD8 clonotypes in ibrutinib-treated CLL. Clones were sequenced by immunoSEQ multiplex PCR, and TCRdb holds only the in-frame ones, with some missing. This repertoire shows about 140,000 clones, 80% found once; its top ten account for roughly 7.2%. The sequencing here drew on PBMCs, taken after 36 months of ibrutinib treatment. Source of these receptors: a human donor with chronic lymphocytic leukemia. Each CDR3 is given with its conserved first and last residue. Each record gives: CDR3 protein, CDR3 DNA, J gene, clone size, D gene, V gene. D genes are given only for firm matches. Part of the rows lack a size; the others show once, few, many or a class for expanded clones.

CDR3: CASTPWSYNEQFF
DNA: TGTGCCAGCACCCCCTGGTCCTACAATGAGCAGTTCTTC
J: TRBJ2-1
size: .
D: .
V: TRBV11-2

CDR3: CASSPLLGEQYF
DNA: TGTGCCAGCAGCCCTTTACTTGGCGAGCAGTACTTC
J: TRBJ2-7
size: .
D: .
V: TRBV28

CDR3: CASSGQGFSNQPQHF
DNA: TGTGCCAGCAGCGGACAGGGCTTTAGCAATCAGCCCCAGCATTTT
J: TRBJ1-5
size: .
D: TRBD1
V: TRBV2

CDR3: CASSLRRGVKTEAFF
DNA: TGTGCCAGCAGCTTAAGGAGGGGGGTGAAAACTGAAGCTTTCTTT
J: TRBJ1-1
size: .
D: .
V: TRBV7-2

CDR3: CASSWTGGQETQYF
DNA: TGCGCCAGCAGTTGGACAGGGGGCCAAGAGACCCAGTACTTC
J: TRBJ2-5
size: .
D: TRBD1
V: TRBV5-1

CDR3: CASSFVGFQETQYF
DNA: TGTGCCAGCAGTTTTGTAGGATTCCAAGAGACCCAGTACTTC
J: TRBJ2-5
size: .
D: .
V: TRBV27

CDR3: CASSYFGPEGGEAFF
DNA: TGTGCCAGCAGTTACTTCGGGCCCGAGGGGGGTGAAGCTTTCTTT
J: TRBJ1-1
size: .
D: .
V: TRBV6-5

CDR3: CASSLVLAGGLETQYF
DNA: TGCGCCAGCAGCTTGGTGCTAGCGGGGGGCCTCGAGACCCAGTACTTC
J: TRBJ2-5
size: .
D: TRBD2
V: TRBV5-1

CDR3: CASSLRVGGYEQYF
DNA: TGTGCCAGCAGCTTACGGGTAGGGGGTTACGAGCAGTACTTC
J: TRBJ2-7
size: .
D: .
V: TRBV5-6

CDR3: CASSEEWVGFGGNQPQHF
DNA: TGTGCCAGCAGTGAAGAATGGGTAGGGTTCGGGGGAAATCAGCCCCAGCATTTT
J: TRBJ1-5
size: many
D: .
V: TRBV6-1

CDR3: CAILTGGYEQYF
DNA: TGTGCCATCCTGACAGGGGGCTACGAGCAGTACTTC
J: TRBJ2-7
size: .
D: TRBD1
V: TRBV10-3

CDR3: CASSTPGTVYEQYF
DNA: TGTGCCAGCAGTACCCCCGGGACAGTCTACGAGCAGTACTTC
J: TRBJ2-7
size: once
D: TRBD1
V: TRBV28

CDR3: CASSQEDQGAPYGYTF
DNA: TGCGCCAGCAGCCAAGAGGATCAGGGGGCGCCTTATGGCTACACCTTC
J: TRBJ1-2
size: once
D: TRBD1
V: TRBV4-1

CDR3: CASSLPGTGGETQYF
DNA: TGCGCCAGCAGCCTTCCCGGGACAGGGGGAGAGACCCAGTACTTC
J: TRBJ2-5
size: .
D: TRBD1
V: TRBV4-1

CDR3: CASSLRGPQKGTATYGYTF
DNA: TGTGCCAGCAGCTTAAGGGGGCCACAGAAGGGGACGGCCACCTATGGCTACACCTTC
J: TRBJ1-2
size: few
D: .
V: TRBV7-3

CDR3: CASSAGTSASDTQYF
DNA: TGCGCCAGCAGTGCCGGGACTAGCGCCTCAGATACGCAGTATTTT
J: TRBJ2-3
size: .
D: TRBD2
V: TRBV5-1

CDR3: CASSAYRDRGEKLFF
DNA: TGTGCCAGCAGCGCGTACCGGGACAGGGGTGAAAAACTGTTTTTT
J: TRBJ1-4
size: .
D: TRBD1
V: TRBV7-9

CDR3: CSVKDNNYGYTF
DNA: TGCAGCGTTAAAGATAATAACTATGGCTACACCTTC
J: TRBJ1-2
size: .
D: .
V: TRBV29-1

CDR3: CATIPDNSWVQYF
DNA: TGTGCCACCATCCCGGACAATTCGTGGGTGCAGTACTTC
J: TRBJ2-7
size: few
D: .
V: TRBV28

CDR3: CASREGGLGAYEQYF
DNA: TGTGCCAGCAGGGAAGGGGGGCTGGGGGCCTACGAGCAGTACTTC
J: TRBJ2-7
size: .
D: .
V: TRBV6-1

CDR3: CASGQAEKLFF
DNA: TGTGCCAGCGGACAGGCTGAAAAACTGTTTTTT
J: TRBJ1-4
size: .
D: TRBD1
V: TRBV2

CDR3: CASSPQDRHSYRAGELFF
DNA: TGTGCCAGCAGCCCCCAAGATCGCCACAGTTACAGGGCCGGGGAGCTGTTTTTT
J: TRBJ2-2
size: .
D: .
V: TRBV4-2

CDR3: CASSLGTYEQYF
DNA: TGTGCCAGCAGCTTGGGTACCTACGAGCAGTACTTC
J: TRBJ2-7
size: .
D: .
V: TRBV5-6

CDR3: CASSPPHGAEEQYF
DNA: TGTGCCAGCAGCCCACCCCACGGGGCTGAAGAGCAGTACTTC
J: TRBJ2-7
size: .
D: .
V: TRBV7-9

CDR3: CSGGLGYGYTF
DNA: TGCAGCGGAGGACTGGGCTATGGCTACACCTTC
J: TRBJ1-2
size: .
D: .
V: TRBV29-1

CDR3: CAWRFTGGYTF
DNA: TGTGCCTGGAGGTTCACCGGCGGCTACACCTTC
J: TRBJ1-2
size: few
D: .
V: TRBV30

CDR3: CASRSQGADFGYTF
DNA: TGTGCCAGCCGAAGCCAGGGGGCGGATTTTGGCTACACCTTC
J: TRBJ1-2
size: once
D: TRBD1
V: TRBV13

CDR3: CASSPKTGGSSDTQYF
DNA: TGCGCCAGCAGCCCGAAGACAGGGGGGTCGTCAGATACGCAGTATTTT
J: TRBJ2-3
size: .
D: TRBD1
V: TRBV5-1

CDR3: CASRSANNSPLHF
DNA: TGTGCCAGCAGGTCGGCCAACAATTCACCCCTCCACTTT
J: TRBJ1-6
size: once
D: .
V: TRBV2

CDR3: CASSPRDRRHF
DNA: TGTGCCAGCAGCCCCCGGGACAGGAGGCATTTT
J: TRBJ1-5
size: few
D: TRBD1
V: TRBV28

CDR3: CASSEMTGGLHQPQHF
DNA: TGTGCCAGCAGTGAAATGACAGGGGGCTTGCATCAGCCCCAGCATTTT
J: TRBJ1-5
size: .
D: TRBD1
V: TRBV6-1

CDR3: CASNGGARDTQYF
DNA: TGTGCCAGTAACGGGGGTGCCAGAGATACGCAGTATTTT
J: TRBJ2-3
size: .
D: .
V: TRBV19

CDR3: CSVDGGAAGETQYF
DNA: TGCAGCGTTGACGGAGGCGCGGCGGGAGAGACCCAGTACTTC
J: TRBJ2-5
size: .
D: .
V: TRBV29-1